This T cell receptor beta chain emerged from a study of blood T cell repertoires in COVID-19. Background on the study: The United States, Italy and Spain supplied acute and convalescent COVID-19 samples. T cells, B-cell-depleted T cells, or PBMCs provided the cDNA or gDNA that served as material.

As originally analysed: The assay estimated nucleated cells by amplifying reference gene primers. Method: immunoSEQ multiplex PCR; TCRdb's copy keeps in-frame clones and lacks some. D and trimming were read from the DNA, whereas the V and J calls and clone size are those reported in that table. The table has over 150,000 clones, 80% to 90% seen once. The TCR sequence derives from a middle-aged man with active or convalescent COVID-19. The sample comprised peripheral blood.

As DNA, the CDR3 is TGTGCCAGCTCACCAGTGACAGACTTCTACGAGCAGTACTTC. Its protein product is CASSPVTDFYEQYF. The V call is TRBV18, the J call TRBJ2-7, with a tentative D call TRBD1 (5 bases). The CDR3 is made up of 14 amino acids. Germline lookup yields CDR1 KGHSH and CDR2 LQKENI. Between the trimmed V and J ends, which lost 2 bases and 3 bases, there was a span of 11 bases. The whole variable domain, remainder taken from reference TRBV18 and TRBJ2-7, is NAGVMQNPRHLVRRRGQEARLRCSPMKGHSHVYWYRQLPEEGLKFMVYLQKENIIDESGMPKERFSAEFPKEGPSILRIQQVVRGDSAAYFCASSPVTDFYEQYFGPGTRLTVT.